A selection of T cell receptor beta chains follows, all from one sample in a study of metastatic and nonmetastatic thyroid tumors. TCRdb re-clonotyped the PCR reads via MiXCR. This sample has a few thousand clones, with about 35% found just once. The sequencing sample was made of adjacent normal tissue. The receptors come from a male donor with papillary thyroid cancer or a benign thyroid nodule (not recorded which). Some clones in this sample may be carry-over from other donors' samples. Both conserved end residues are part of each CDR3. Fields, in order: V gene, J gene, D gene, clone size, CDR3 protein, CDR3 DNA. The D gene is left open where the match is weak. Clone size is shown for a subset of rows, as once, few, many or a class of expanded clone.

v_call: TRBV6-1; j_call: TRBJ2-1; d_call: NA; clone_size: NA; cdr3_aa: CASSPPRASNEQVF; cdr3_nt: TGTGCCAGCAGTCCGCCCCGAGCATCCAATGAGCAGGTCTTC
v_call: TRBV6-2/TRBV6-3; j_call: TRBJ1-6; d_call: NA; clone_size: NA; cdr3_aa: CANNYSIGSVSRGNNSPLHF; cdr3_nt: TGCGCCAACAATTACTCGATCGGTTCGGTGAGCAGGGGCAATAATTCACCCCTCCACTTT
v_call: TRBV20-1; j_call: TRBJ1-5; d_call: TRBD1; clone_size: few; cdr3_aa: CSAREPTGQGNQPQHF; cdr3_nt: TGCAGTGCTAGAGAACCCACGGGACAGGGCAATCAGCCCCAGCATTTT
v_call: TRBV5-1; j_call: TRBJ2-3; d_call: NA; clone_size: NA; cdr3_aa: CASSVGGAQTDTQYF; cdr3_nt: TGCGCCAGCTCTGTGGGGGGGGCGCAAACAGATACGCAGTATTTT
v_call: TRBV30; j_call: TRBJ1-2; d_call: NA; clone_size: NA; cdr3_aa: CAWSVGLTYGYTF; cdr3_nt: TGTGCCTGGAGTGTAGGACTCACCTATGGCTACACCTTC
v_call: TRBV20-1; j_call: TRBJ1-1; d_call: NA; clone_size: NA; cdr3_aa: CSPRSPAISNTEAFF; cdr3_nt: TGCAGTCCCAGGTCCCCGGCGATATCGAACACTGAAGCTTTCTTT
v_call: TRBV27; j_call: TRBJ1-4; d_call: NA; clone_size: NA; cdr3_aa: CAGSSGSGVEKLFF; cdr3_nt: TGTGCCGGCAGTTCAGGCAGCGGCGTCGAAAAACTGTTTTTT
v_call: TRBV10-3; j_call: TRBJ2-3; d_call: NA; clone_size: NA; cdr3_aa: CAITKDENTDTQYF; cdr3_nt: TGTGCCATCACCAAGGACGAAAACACAGATACGCAGTATTTT
v_call: TRBV7-9; j_call: TRBJ1-1; d_call: TRBD1; clone_size: few; cdr3_aa: CASSGQVAEAFF; cdr3_nt: TGTGCCAGCAGCGGACAGGTGGCTGAAGCTTTCTTT
v_call: TRBV6-2/TRBV6-3; j_call: TRBJ1-1; d_call: TRBD1; clone_size: few; cdr3_aa: CASSYGTGWRNTEAFF; cdr3_nt: TGTGCCAGCAGTTACGGGACAGGTTGGAGGAACACTGAAGCTTTCTTT
v_call: TRBV7-9; j_call: TRBJ2-1; d_call: TRBD1; clone_size: medium-sized; cdr3_aa: CASSLGPGQGRANEQFF; cdr3_nt: TGTGCCAGCAGCTTAGGGCCGGGACAGGGTAGGGCCAATGAGCAGTTCTTC
v_call: TRBV28; j_call: TRBJ1-2; d_call: NA; clone_size: few; cdr3_aa: CASSAPRVGSNYGYTF; cdr3_nt: TGTGCCAGCAGTGCGCCGCGGGTCGGATCTAACTATGGCTACACCTTC
v_call: TRBV14; j_call: TRBJ1-6; d_call: TRBD1; clone_size: NA; cdr3_aa: CASSLLDRGFYSPLHF; cdr3_nt: TGTGCCAGCAGCCTTTTGGACAGGGGCTTTTATTCACCCCTCCACTTT
v_call: TRBV6-6; j_call: TRBJ2-2; d_call: NA; clone_size: NA; cdr3_aa: CASSYSSGGGELFF; cdr3_nt: TGTGCCAGCAGTTACTCGTCGGGTGGCGGGGAGCTGTTTTTT
v_call: TRBV11-2; j_call: TRBJ2-7; d_call: TRBD2; clone_size: NA; cdr3_aa: CASSPGTSYEQYF; cdr3_nt: TGTGCCAGCAGCCCCGGGACTAGTTACGAGCAGTACTTC
v_call: TRBV28; j_call: TRBJ2-2; d_call: TRBD2; clone_size: few; cdr3_aa: CASSSTSGRLGTGELFF; cdr3_nt: TGTGCCAGCAGTTCGACTAGCGGGAGGTTGGGCACCGGGGAGCTGTTTTTT
v_call: TRBV7-2; j_call: TRBJ1-2; d_call: NA; clone_size: NA; cdr3_aa: CASSTDRGDYGYTF; cdr3_nt: TGTGCCAGCAGCACGGACAGAGGGGACTATGGCTACACCTTC
v_call: TRBV6-2/TRBV6-3; j_call: TRBJ1-3; d_call: NA; clone_size: NA; cdr3_aa: CASRIGNTIYF; cdr3_nt: TGTGCCAGCAGGATTGGAAACACCATATATTTT
v_call: TRBV20-1; j_call: TRBJ2-7; d_call: TRBD2; clone_size: NA; cdr3_aa: CSAPLAVGLGEQYF; cdr3_nt: TGCAGTGCTCCACTAGCGGTGGGGCTTGGCGAGCAGTACTTC
v_call: TRBV12-3/TRBV12-4; j_call: TRBJ2-7; d_call: NA; clone_size: NA; cdr3_aa: CASSPEVGEQYF; cdr3_nt: TGTGCCAGCAGTCCGGAGGTCGGCGAGCAGTACTTC
v_call: TRBV7-8; j_call: TRBJ1-1; d_call: NA; clone_size: NA; cdr3_aa: CASSSGWGEPEAFF; cdr3_nt: TGTGCCAGCAGTTCGGGGTGGGGGGAACCTGAAGCTTTCTTT
v_call: TRBV6-2/TRBV6-3; j_call: TRBJ2-7; d_call: TRBD1; clone_size: large; cdr3_aa: CASSYSKGQGDYEQYF; cdr3_nt: TGTGCCAGCAGTTACTCGAAGGGACAGGGAGACTACGAGCAGTACTTC
v_call: TRBV5-1; j_call: TRBJ2-7; d_call: TRBD1; clone_size: once; cdr3_aa: CASKLDRAAYEQYF; cdr3_nt: TGCGCCAGCAAACTTGACAGGGCCGCATACGAGCAGTACTTC
v_call: TRBV6-5; j_call: TRBJ1-3; d_call: NA; clone_size: NA; cdr3_aa: CASSCSTFTGNTIYF; cdr3_nt: TGTGCCAGTAGTTGCTCGACTTTCACCGGAAACACCATATATTTT
v_call: TRBV6-1; j_call: TRBJ1-2; d_call: NA; clone_size: NA; cdr3_aa: CATYRGSSYGYTF; cdr3_nt: TGTGCCACCTACCGGGGATCCAGCTATGGCTACACCTTC
v_call: TRBV19; j_call: TRBJ1-2; d_call: TRBD1; clone_size: few; cdr3_aa: CASGLDRGIDGYTF; cdr3_nt: TGTGCCAGCGGATTGGACAGGGGGATCGATGGCTACACCTTC
v_call: TRBV6-2/TRBV6-3; j_call: TRBJ1-2; d_call: NA; clone_size: few; cdr3_aa: CASSYFGPSYGYTF; cdr3_nt: TGTGCCAGCAGTTACTTCGGACCGTCCTATGGCTACACCTTC
v_call: TRBV12-3/TRBV12-4; j_call: TRBJ2-7; d_call: NA; clone_size: few; cdr3_aa: CASSSGRTLSYEQYF; cdr3_nt: TGTGCCAGCAGTTCTGGCAGGACCCTCTCCTACGAGCAGTACTTC
v_call: TRBV6-1; j_call: TRBJ2-1; d_call: TRBD2; clone_size: large; cdr3_aa: CASSEREGGRDYNEQFF; cdr3_nt: TGTGCCAGCAGTGAACGGGAAGGCGGGAGGGACTACAATGAGCAGTTCTTC
v_call: TRBV11-2; j_call: TRBJ1-6; d_call: NA; clone_size: large; cdr3_aa: CASSLESGSNSPLHF; cdr3_nt: TGTGCCAGCAGCTTAGAATCAGGGTCCAATTCACCCCTCCACTTT
v_call: TRBV7-8; j_call: TRBJ1-6; d_call: NA; clone_size: NA; cdr3_aa: CASSFGSSPLHF; cdr3_nt: TGTGCCAGCAGCTTTGGTTCCTCACCCCTCCACTTT
v_call: TRBV6-1; j_call: TRBJ2-7; d_call: NA; clone_size: few; cdr3_aa: CASIESSYEQYF; cdr3_nt: TGTGCCAGCATTGAGTCCTCCTACGAGCAGTACTTC
v_call: TRBV12-3/TRBV12-4; j_call: TRBJ1-2; d_call: NA; clone_size: few; cdr3_aa: CASSPRIYGYTF; cdr3_nt: TGTGCCAGCAGCCCCAGGATCTATGGCTACACCTTC
v_call: TRBV3-1; j_call: TRBJ1-2; d_call: NA; clone_size: NA; cdr3_aa: CASSQEGGAGYTF; cdr3_nt: TGTGCCAGCAGCCAAGAAGGGGGAGCTGGCTACACCTTC
v_call: TRBV7-2; j_call: TRBJ1-5; d_call: NA; clone_size: few; cdr3_aa: CASSSSTQQPQHF; cdr3_nt: TGTGCCAGCAGCTCATCCACTCAGCAGCCCCAGCATTTT
v_call: TRBV6-1; j_call: TRBJ1-1; d_call: TRBD1; clone_size: few; cdr3_aa: CVSSRTGGNTEAFF; cdr3_nt: TGTGTCAGCAGTCGGACAGGAGGGAACACTGAAGCTTTCTTT
v_call: TRBV9; j_call: TRBJ2-1; d_call: NA; clone_size: NA; cdr3_aa: CASSVGGPPNNEQFF; cdr3_nt: TGTGCCAGCAGCGTAGGGGGTCCCCCGAACAATGAGCAGTTCTTC
v_call: TRBV19; j_call: TRBJ2-1; d_call: NA; clone_size: few; cdr3_aa: CASSTNIMEQFF; cdr3_nt: TGTGCCAGTAGTACTAATATTATGGAGCAGTTCTTC
v_call: TRBV10-1; j_call: TRBJ1-3; d_call: NA; clone_size: few; cdr3_aa: CASSDPGRKNTIYF; cdr3_nt: TGCGCCAGCAGTGATCCGGGACGGAAAAACACCATATATTTT